One sample yielded the 13 T cell receptor beta chains listed below, sequenced in a study of blood T cell repertoires in COVID-19. The table came from immunoSEQ multiplex PCR; TCRdb's copy has only in-frame clones and leaves some out. The data contain about 210,000 clones, approximately 90% of them singletons. Sequences were obtained from peripheral blood. The receptors were sampled from a man between 25 and 39 years old with acute or convalescent COVID-19.

The rearrangement links TRBV5-1 to TRBJ1-1, with a possible D match to TRBD1 (5 bases). V was clipped by 3 bases and J by 1 base, with 22 bases between them. This CDR3 is built from 18 residues. The V gene's germline CDR1 is SGHRS and CDR2 YFSETQ. The CDR3 DNA reads as TGCGCCAGCAGCTCGCCCCCCGGGTCCCTCGGGGGGAACACTGAAGCTTTCTTT. It is translated as CASSSPPGSLGGNTEAFF.

The V and J genes are TRBV19 and TRBJ2-3, with 11 bases lining up with TRBD2. The germline V gene has CDR1 LNHDA and CDR2 SQIVND (reference sequence). The CDR3 consists of 14 residues. J gave up 6 bases and V 6 bases, and 5 bases lay outside the gene matches. For the CDR3, the DNA is TGTGCCAGTAGGACTAGCGGGGAGGGGGATACGCAGTATTTT. Protein product: CASRTSGEGDTQYF. Together with reference TRBV19 and TRBJ2-3, the CDR3 gives the full variable domain: DGGITQSPKYLFRKEGQNVTLSCEQNLNHDAMYWYRQDPGQGLRLIYYSQIVNDFQKGDIAEGYSVSREKKESFPLTVTSAQKNPTAFYLCASRTSGEGDTQYFGPGTRLTVL.

The V call is TRBV5-8, the J call TRBJ2-5, with no clear D. V was cut by 4 bases and J by 2 bases, with 9 bases left in between. The CDR3 consists of 13 residues. CDR1 SGHTS and CDR2 YDEGEE come from the germline V gene. The CDR3 is CASSKKQQETQYF. The CDR3 bases are TGTGCCAGCAGCAAAAAACAACAAGAGACCCAGTACTTC.

The J gene is TRBJ2-7, the V gene TRBV29-1; D uncertain. V was clipped by 8 bases and J by 4 bases, with 12 bases between them. There are 11 residues in the CDR3. Germline V lookup: CDR1 SQVTM, CDR2 ANQGSEA. The CDR3 loop is CSIMQAYEQYF. In nucleotides, the CDR3 is TGCAGCATCATGCAGGCGTACGAGCAGTACTTC.

The chain is built from TRBV3-1 (or the pseudogene TRBV3-2) and TRBJ2-7; 8 nucleotides line up with TRBD1. Germline-derived CDR1 and CDR2 are LGHDT and YNNKEL (reference sequence). The J segment lost 0 bases and the V segment lost 2 bases, leaving 6 bases of the junction unmatched. This CDR3 contains 16 residues. The CDR3 loop is CASSQFPGQASYEQYF. The CDR3 DNA follows: TGTGCCAGCAGCCAATTTCCGGGACAGGCCTCCTACGAGCAGTACTTC.

The chain couples TRBV11-3 to TRBJ2-1; 13 bases are a match to TRBD2. Germline V gene data show CDR1 as SGHNT and CDR2 as YENEEA. The J segment lost 15 bases and the V segment lost 3 bases, leaving 5 bases of the junction unmatched. CDR3 length: 13 amino acids. In DNA, the CDR3 is TGTGCCAGCAGCTTCGGGACTAGCGGGATGCTGTTCTTC. This encodes CASSFGTSGMLFF.

This CDR3 reads CASSLPRNSGANVLTF. DNA of the CDR3: TGTGCCAGCAGCTTGCCCCGTAACTCTGGGGCCAACGTCCTGACTTTC. This chain joins TRBV5-6 and TRBJ2-6; D is ambiguous. The CDR3 is 16 residues long. Per the germline V gene, CDR1 is SGHDT and CDR2 is YYEEEE. V lost 1 base to trimming and J lost 0 bases, with 8 bases between them. Combining the CDR3 with reference TRBV5-6 and TRBJ2-6 gives the whole variable domain DAGVTQSPTHLIKTRGQQVTLRCSPKSGHDTVSWYQQALGQGPQFIFQYYEEEERQRGNFPDRFSGHQFPNYSSELNVNALLLGDSALYLCASSLPRNSGANVLTFGAGSRLTVL.

The V call is TRBV6-1, the J call TRBJ1-5; D is uncertain. The CDR3 covers 15 residues. V lost 1 base and J lost 7, with 14 bases in between. CDR1 and CDR2 from the germline V gene are MNHNS and SASEGT. The CDR3 nucleotides read TGTGCCAGCAGTGAAGGGATTTTGAGGGCCCAGCCCCAGCATTTT. Protein sequence: CASSEGILRAQPQHF.

The chain couples TRBV19 to TRBJ2-1; 9 positions agree with TRBD2. The CDR3 loop spans 14 amino acids. The junction had 3 bases not matched to a gene; V was cut back by 4 bases and J by 5 bases. Germline CDR1 reads LNHDA; CDR2 reads SQIVND (reference sequence). CDR3 protein: CASSKVAGDNEQFF. CDR3 bases: TGTGCCAGTAGTAAGGTAGCGGGAGACAATGAGCAGTTCTTC.

The chain couples TRBV19 to TRBJ2-7, with D possibly TRBD1 on 5 matching bases. The length of the CDR3 is 13 residues. The germline V gene has CDR1 LNHDA and CDR2 SQIVND (reference sequence). V was pared by 7 bases and J by 10 bases, with 20 bases between. The CDR3 DNA follows: TGTGCCAGTACAAAGGGGCCCGGACGTGGACAGTACTTC. Encoded protein: CASTKGPGRGQYF.

The chain combines TRBV7-2 with TRBJ1-2; TRBD1 aligns across 10 bases. This CDR3 has 16 amino acids. J was trimmed by 7 bases and V by 0 bases; bases with no gene match: 8. The V gene's germline CDR1 is SGHTA and CDR2 FQGNSA. CDR3 nucleotides: TGTGCCAGCAGCTTAGCGCGGGACAGGGGTCGAGGTGGCTACACCTTC. As protein: CASSLARDRGRGGYTF. The full variable domain, with the rest looked up from reference TRBV7-2 and TRBJ1-2, is GAGVSQSPSNKVTEKGKDVELRCDPISGHTALYWYRQSLGQGLEFLIYFQGNSAPDKSGLPSDRFSAERTGGSVSTLTIQRTQQEDSAVYLCASSLARDRGRGGYTFGSGTRLTVV.

The V call is TRBV24-1, the J call TRBJ1-3; a weak D match, TRBD1 (5 bases). V gave up 5 bases and J gave up 2 bases, with 9 bases separating them. The CDR3 contains 14 residues. Germline V lookup: CDR1 KGHDR, CDR2 SFDVKD. CDR3 residues: CATSAGGTGNTIYF. The CDR3 DNA is TGTGCCACCAGTGCTGGGGGGACTGGAAACACCATATATTTT.

The V call is TRBV7-8, the J call TRBJ2-5; 10 bases map to TRBD2. The CDR3 is 15 residues long. V gave up 7 bases and J gave up 2 bases; unmatched junction bases: 7. CDR1 and CDR2 (germline): SGHVS, FQNEAQ. CDR3 region: CASTNSGGIQETQYF. The CDR3 DNA reads as TGTGCCAGCACCAATAGCGGGGGGATTCAAGAGACCCAGTACTTC.